Below, 29 T cell receptor beta chains from the same sample are listed, as sequenced in a study of T cell changes during pregnancy in multiple sclerosis. Profiling relied on immunoSEQ multiplex PCR, and the TCRdb table lists in-frame clones only, not all of them. The data show about 44,000 clones, 88% seen once. Source: CD8+ T cells from peripheral blood mononuclear cells, taken after pregnancy. The receptors were gathered from a female donor in good health, enrolled as a control in a pregnancy study.

The gene calls are TRBV15 and TRBJ2-7; 7 bases match TRBD1. CDR3 size: 15 residues. V was clipped by 3 bases and J by 2 bases; unmatched bases: 7. From germline, CDR1 is LNHNV and CDR2 YYDKDF (reference sequence). The DNA of the CDR3 is TGTGCCACCAGCAGCGACAGGGAGTTTACCTACGAGCAGTACTTC. This translates into CATSSDREFTYEQYF.

This rearrangement joins TRBV4-3 to TRBJ1-2, with TRBD1 identical over 7 bases. The CDR3 covers 16 residues. Per germline, CDR1 LGHNA and CDR2 YSLEER. V gave up 0 bases and J gave up 0 bases; unmatched junction bases: 4. The CDR3 spells CASSQDRGQSNYGYTF. As DNA, the CDR3 is TGCGCCAGCAGCCAAGACCGGGGACAGTCTAACTATGGCTACACCTTC.

The rearrangement joins TRBV29-1 to TRBJ2-7; possible D gene TRBD1, 6 bases. CDR1 and CDR2 from the germline V gene are SQVTM and ANQGSEA. Between the trimmed V and J ends, which lost 6 bases and 4 bases, there was a span of 10 bases. The CDR3 is made up of 11 amino acids. Here the CDR3 DNA reads TGCAGCGTCCGACAGGAATACGAGCAGTACTTC. Residues: CSVRQEYEQYF.

This chain uses TRBV27 with TRBJ1-5, with a weak D call TRBD1 (5 bases). CDR1 and CDR2 (germline): MNHEY, SMNVEV (reference sequence). The CDR3 extends over 14 amino acids. Trimming stripped 1 base from V and 5 bases from J, with 9 bases between. The CDR3 coding sequence is TGTGCCAGCAGTTTATTCGGGGGACATCAGCCCCAGCATTTT. Encoded protein: CASSLFGGHQPQHF.

The rearrangement uses TRBV19 and TRBJ1-2; D unclear. The CDR3 is 17 residues long. Trimming shortened V by 1 base and J by 4 bases, and 19 bases separated the two germline ends. Germline lookup yields CDR1 LNHDA and CDR2 SQIVND (reference sequence). The chain's CDR3 is CASSIVREGSWVYGYTF. The DNA of the CDR3 is TGTGCCAGTAGTATAGTCCGCGAGGGCTCGTGGGTCTATGGCTACACCTTC.

V and J are TRBV9 and TRBJ2-3; tentative D call: TRBD1 (7 bases). Trimming removed 3 bases from V and 0 bases from J, with 11 bases in between. Germline-derived CDR1 and CDR2 are SGDLS and YYNGEE. The CDR3 has 15 amino acids. CDR3 sequence reads: CASSAGGTSTDTQYF. CDR3 sequence (DNA): TGTGCCAGCAGCGCAGGGGGGACTAGCACAGATACGCAGTATTTT.

The gene calls are TRBV4-3 and TRBJ2-2; tentatively, D is TRBD1 (5 bases). Germline V lookup: CDR1 LGHNA, CDR2 YSLEER. The CDR3 consists of 17 residues. Trimming removed 0 bases at V and 6 bases at J, with 17 bases between. The CDR3 loop is CASSQDLFRASAGELFF. The CDR3, as DNA: TGCGCCAGCAGCCAAGACCTGTTCAGGGCCAGCGCCGGGGAGCTGTTTTTT.

The chain has TRBV27 and TRBJ2-2; maybe TRBD1 (6 bases). V lost 5 bases to trimming and J lost 10 bases, with 14 bases between them. The CDR3 is 13 residues long. Germline V gene data show CDR1 as MNHEY and CDR2 as SMNVEV (reference sequence). The CDR3 coding sequence is TGTGCCAGCAGTCCCCCAACAGGGACGGAGCTGTTTTTT. This gives the protein CASSPPTGTELFF.

The V and J genes are TRBV27 and TRBJ2-7; TRBD1 is a possible D gene (6 bases). Trimming took off 6 bases at V and 6 bases at J, with 9 bases between the two ends. The CDR3 is made up of 11 amino acids. CDR1 is MNHEY, CDR2 SMNVEV, per germline (reference sequence). This CDR3 reads CASRSGVEQYF. CDR3 sequence (DNA): TGTGCCAGCAGGTCAGGGGTCGAGCAGTACTTC.

This clone was seen only once. V gene TRBV9 combines with J gene TRBJ2-7, with D possibly TRBD1 on 6 matching bases. Between the trimmed V and J ends, which lost 0 bases and 2 bases, there was a span of 18 bases. CDR3 size: 17 residues. Per germline, CDR1 SGDLS and CDR2 YYNGEE. CDR3: CASSVGPTGSGAYEQYF. In DNA form, the CDR3 reads TGTGCCAGCAGCGTAGGTCCGACAGGTTCTGGGGCCTACGAGCAGTACTTC.

Concerning this clone: At the DNA level, this CDR3 is encoded by other sequences in the same sample as well. V usage is TRBV7-9 and J usage is TRBJ1-1; possibly TRBD1 for D (5 bases). Germline V lookup: CDR1 SEHNR, CDR2 FQNEAQ (reference sequence). Trimming cost V 5 bases and J 5 bases, with 12 bases left between them. There are 13 residues in the CDR3. This CDR3 is CASSPQGGTEAFF. For the CDR3, the DNA is TGTGCCAGCAGCCCCCAGGGAGGGACTGAAGCTTTCTTT.

The J gene is TRBJ1-2, the V gene TRBV4-3, with 7 bases lining up with TRBD1. Germline CDR1 LGHNA, CDR2 YSLEER. The CDR3 loop spans 15 amino acids. Trimming at V came to 0 bases and at J to 4 bases, leaving 5 bases not matched to a gene. CDR3 sequence: CASSQEAQGTYGYTF. Here the CDR3 DNA reads TGCGCCAGCAGCCAAGAAGCACAGGGGACCTATGGCTACACCTTC.

The chain links TRBV30 to TRBJ2-7, with D uncertain. CDR3 size: 13 residues. The V and J ends lost 2 bases and 1 base respectively, with 9 bases between them. CDR1 and CDR2 from the germline V gene are GTSNPN and SVGIG (reference sequence). The CDR3 reads CAWSLSTSYEQYF. CDR3 DNA: TGTGCCTGGAGTCTATCTACGTCCTACGAGCAGTACTTC.

The chain links TRBV30 to TRBJ1-2, with D unresolved. Trimming shortened V by 1 base and J by 4 bases, and 7 bases separated the two germline ends. This CDR3 is built from 12 residues. Germline V CDR1 and CDR2: GTSNPN, SVGIG (reference sequence). The CDR3 DNA is TGTGCCTGGAGTGGCGGGTCCTATGGCTACACCTTC. Translating gives CAWSGGSYGYTF.

J is TRBJ2-3 and V is TRBV27, with a possible D match to TRBD1 (6 bases). CDR1 and CDR2 (germline): MNHEY, SMNVEV (reference sequence). The CDR3 covers 15 residues. Between the trimmed V and J ends, which lost 6 bases and 3 bases, there was a span of 16 bases. For the CDR3, the DNA is TGTGCCAGCAGCCGCGCAGGGGCGAGGACAGATACGCAGTATTTT. It encodes CASSRAGARTDTQYF.

V gene TRBV10-3 combines with J gene TRBJ2-1; TRBD2 is a possible D gene (5 bases). Germline CDR1 reads ENHRY; CDR2 reads SYGVKD. CDR3 length: 15 amino acids. The V end lost 3 bases, the J end lost 6 bases, and 15 bases lay between the germline ends. The CDR3 reads CAISDSAGYGNEQFF. The DNA for the CDR3 is TGTGCCATCAGTGACTCGGCGGGCTACGGCAATGAGCAGTTCTTC.

This clone was counted a few times. The chain links TRBV7-2 to TRBJ2-7; TRBD1 agrees at 8 bases. The V segment lost 6 bases and the J segment 3 bases; nucleotides outside the gene matches: 4. The V gene's germline CDR1 is SGHTA and CDR2 FQGNSA. There are 13 residues in the CDR3. CDR3 sequence reads: CASRGQGNYEQYF. CDR3 sequence (DNA): TGTGCCAGCAGAGGACAGGGTAACTACGAGCAGTACTTC.

This clone was picked up a small number of times. The chain uses TRBV5-6 and TRBJ1-6, with TRBD1 as a possible D gene (6 bases). Trimming shortened V by 2 bases and J by 8 bases, and 14 bases separated the two germline ends. This CDR3 spans 15 amino acids. Germline CDR1 and CDR2: SGHDT and YYEEEE. The CDR3 loop reads CASSFYRAADSPLHF. The CDR3 DNA follows: TGTGCCAGCAGCTTCTACAGGGCCGCCGATTCACCCCTCCACTTT.

The table lists this clone with many counts. The chain has TRBV5-8 and TRBJ2-7; D not resolved. The CDR3 runs to 11 residues. Germline CDR1 reads SGHTS; CDR2 reads YDEGEE. Trimming removed 4 bases from V and 3 bases from J, with 5 bases in between. As DNA, the CDR3 is TGTGCCAGCAGCCCCTACTACGAGCAGTACTTC. It specifies CASSPYYEQYF.

The chain links TRBV15 to TRBJ2-7; TRBD2 might be the D (6 bases). The CDR3 loop spans 16 amino acids. Germline values: CDR1 LNHNV, CDR2 YYDKDF (reference sequence). Trimming removed 2 bases from V and 5 bases from J, with 19 bases in between. The CDR3 loop is CATSRPGRLGVHEQYF. In nucleotides, the CDR3 is TGTGCCACCAGCAGACCCGGGCGACTAGGGGTCCACGAGCAGTACTTC.

This clone was seen just once. The chain employs TRBV6-4 and TRBJ2-1; TRBD2 agrees at 8 bases. This CDR3 is built from 14 residues. Trimming removed 3 bases from V and 2 bases from J; junction bases left unmatched: 0. The germline gives CDR1 MRHNA, CDR2 SNTAGT. The CDR3, as DNA: TGTGCCAGCAGTGAGCGGGGGGCCTACAATGAGCAGTTCTTC. Its translation is CASSERGAYNEQFF.

The chain employs TRBV7-3 and TRBJ2-2; maybe TRBD1 (6 bases). This CDR3 region has 14 residues. Germline V gene data show CDR1 as SGHTA and CDR2 as FQGTGA. V lost 8 bases and J lost 1, with 11 bases in between. The CDR3 reads CASGETGNTGELFF. The CDR3 DNA follows: TGTGCCAGCGGGGAGACAGGGAACACCGGGGAGCTGTTTTTT.

The chain joins TRBV11-2 to TRBJ2-7; D not resolved. This CDR3 is 12 amino acids long. V gave up 0 bases and J gave up 6 bases, with 6 bases separating them. Per germline, CDR1 SGHAT and CDR2 FQNNGV. The DNA of the CDR3 is TGTGCCAGCAGCTTAGACCTGAGCGAGCAGTACTTC. It is translated as CASSLDLSEQYF.

CDR3 sequence (DNA): TGTGCCAGCAGTTATCCCGGACAGGTGTCAGAAGCTTTCTTT. It translates to CASSYPGQVSEAFF. The chain employs TRBV6-5 and TRBJ1-1; 7 nucleotides agree with TRBD1. From germline, CDR1 is MNHEY and CDR2 SVGAGI. This CDR3 contains 14 residues. J lost 8 bases, V lost 3 bases, and 9 bases had no gene match.

The J gene is TRBJ1-2, the V gene TRBV12-5; D may be TRBD1 (6 bases). The germline CDR1 and CDR2 sequences are LGHNT and FRNRAP. The V end lost 6 bases, the J end lost 2 bases, and 10 bases lay between the germline ends. The CDR3 spans 13 residues. The DNA for the CDR3 is TGTGCTAGTGGCGGCACAGGGAACTATGGCTACACCTTC. Residues: CASGGTGNYGYTF. The whole variable domain, remainder taken from reference TRBV12-5 and TRBJ1-2, is DARVTQTPRHKVTEMGQEVTMRCQPILGHNTVFWYRQTMMQGLELLAYFRNRAPLDDSGMPKDRFSAEMPDATLATLKIQPSEPRDSAVYFCASGGTGNYGYTFGSGTRLTVV.

The gene calls are TRBV18 and TRBJ1-2, with D possibly TRBD1 on 6 matching bases. There are 14 residues in the CDR3. The V end lost 1 base, the J end lost 8 bases, and 14 bases lay between the germline ends. Per the germline V gene, CDR1 is KGHSH and CDR2 is LQKENI. The CDR3 spells CASSPRDTSFGYTF. CDR3 in DNA: TGTGCCAGCTCACCACGGGACACTAGTTTCGGCTACACCTTC.

The J gene is TRBJ2-2, the V gene TRBV28; 7 bases align to TRBD1. V trimming: 1 base; J trimming: 4 bases; junction bases outside the gene matches: 3. From germline, CDR1 is MDHEN and CDR2 SYDVKM. The CDR3 sequence is 15 residues long. The CDR3 reads CASSLFRGTTGELFF. Written as DNA, the CDR3 is TGTGCCAGCAGTTTATTCAGGGGGACCACCGGGGAGCTGTTTTTT.

V gene TRBV15 combines with J gene TRBJ2-7; 9 bases map to TRBD1. V lost 0 bases and J lost 4; bases outside the gene matches: 7. Germline CDR1 LNHNV, CDR2 YYDKDF (reference sequence). The CDR3 covers 16 residues. The CDR3 DNA sequence: TGTGCCACCAGCAGAGATCGCGGACAGGGGTTGTACGAGCAGTACTTC. Amino acid sequence: CATSRDRGQGLYEQYF.

The chain joins TRBV7-9 to TRBJ2-7; perhaps TRBD2 as D (5 bases). Germline V gene data show CDR1 as SEHNR and CDR2 as FQNEAQ (reference sequence). The CDR3 contains 14 residues. V was shortened by 2 bases and J by 1 base, with 9 bases between the two germline ends. CDR3 sequence: CASSLPGRSYEQYF. The DNA for the CDR3 is TGTGCCAGCAGCTTACCGGGGAGATCCTACGAGCAGTACTTC.